The clone carrying this T cell receptor beta chain is a singleton in its sample. These data are taken from a study of blood T cell repertoires in COVID-19. Study members were between about 18 and 100 years old and lived in 24 US regions. Germline V CDR1 and CDR2: MNHNS, SASEGT. The CDR3 extends over 14 amino acids. V shed 2 bases, J shed 7 bases, and the junction held 5 bases outside the gene matches. Sequencing used immunoSEQ multiplex PCR; TCRdb keeps in-frame clones, though not all of them. Of roughly 280,000 clones listed, roughly nine tenths are singletons. The sequence came from a woman aged 18-29 years who had recovered from COVID-19. V is TRBV6-1 and J is TRBJ2-1; 7 positions agree with TRBD1. The source material was PBMCs or T cells enriched from blood (not recorded which). Written as DNA, the CDR3 is TGTGCCAGCAGTGAAATAACAGGGGTTAATGAGCAGTTCTTC. It specifies CASSEITGVNEQFF.